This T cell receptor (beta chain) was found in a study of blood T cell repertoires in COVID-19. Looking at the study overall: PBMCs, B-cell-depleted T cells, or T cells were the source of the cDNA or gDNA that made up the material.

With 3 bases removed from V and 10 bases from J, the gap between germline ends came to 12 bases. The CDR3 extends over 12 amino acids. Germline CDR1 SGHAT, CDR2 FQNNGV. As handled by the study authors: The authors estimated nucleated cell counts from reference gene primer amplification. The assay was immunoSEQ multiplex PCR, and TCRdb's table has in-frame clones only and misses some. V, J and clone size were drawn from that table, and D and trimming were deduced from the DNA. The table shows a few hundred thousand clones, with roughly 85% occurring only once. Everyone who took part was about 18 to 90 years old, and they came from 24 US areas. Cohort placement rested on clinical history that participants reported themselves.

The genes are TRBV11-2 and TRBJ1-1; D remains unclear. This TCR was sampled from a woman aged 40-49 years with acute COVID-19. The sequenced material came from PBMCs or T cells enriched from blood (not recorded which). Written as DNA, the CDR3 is TGTGCCAGCAGCTTGGCGGGATATCGAGCTTTCTTT. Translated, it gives CASSLAGYRAFF.